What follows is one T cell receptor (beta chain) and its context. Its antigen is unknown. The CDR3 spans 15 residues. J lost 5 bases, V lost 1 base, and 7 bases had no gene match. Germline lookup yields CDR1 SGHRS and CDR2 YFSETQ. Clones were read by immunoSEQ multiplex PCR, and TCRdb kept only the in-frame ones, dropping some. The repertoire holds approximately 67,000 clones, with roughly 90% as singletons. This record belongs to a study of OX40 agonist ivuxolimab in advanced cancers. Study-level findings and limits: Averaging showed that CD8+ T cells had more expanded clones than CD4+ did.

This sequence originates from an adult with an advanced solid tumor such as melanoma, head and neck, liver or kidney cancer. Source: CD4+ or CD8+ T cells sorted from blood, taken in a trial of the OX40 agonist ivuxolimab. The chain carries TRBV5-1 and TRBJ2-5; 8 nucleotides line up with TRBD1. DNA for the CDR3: TGCGCCAGCAGCTTGACAGGGGGTTGGCCGGAGACCCAGTACTTC. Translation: CASSLTGGWPETQYF.